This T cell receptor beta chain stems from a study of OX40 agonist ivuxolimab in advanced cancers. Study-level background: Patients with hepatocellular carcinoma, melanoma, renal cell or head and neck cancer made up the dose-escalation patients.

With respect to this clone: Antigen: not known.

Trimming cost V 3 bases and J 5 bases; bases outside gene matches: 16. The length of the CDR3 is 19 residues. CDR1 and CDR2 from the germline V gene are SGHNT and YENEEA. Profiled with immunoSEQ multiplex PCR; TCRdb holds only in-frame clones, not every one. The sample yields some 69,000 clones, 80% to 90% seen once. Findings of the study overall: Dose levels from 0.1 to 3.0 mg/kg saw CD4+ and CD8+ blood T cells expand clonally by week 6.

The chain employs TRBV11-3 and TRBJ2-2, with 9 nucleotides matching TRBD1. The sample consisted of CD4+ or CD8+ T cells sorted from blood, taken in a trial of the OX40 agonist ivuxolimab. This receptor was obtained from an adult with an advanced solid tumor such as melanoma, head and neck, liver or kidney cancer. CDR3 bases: TGTGCCAGCAGCTTTGGGGAACCCGGGACAGGGAAAGGGACCGGGGAGCTGTTTTTT. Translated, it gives CASSFGEPGTGKGTGELFF. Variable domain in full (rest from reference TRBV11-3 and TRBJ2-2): EAGVVQSPRYKIIEKKQPVAFWCNPISGHNTLYWYLQNLGQGPELLIRYENEEAVDDSQLPKDRFSAERLKGVDSTLKIQPAELGDSAVYLCASSFGEPGTGKGTGELFFGEGSRLTVL.